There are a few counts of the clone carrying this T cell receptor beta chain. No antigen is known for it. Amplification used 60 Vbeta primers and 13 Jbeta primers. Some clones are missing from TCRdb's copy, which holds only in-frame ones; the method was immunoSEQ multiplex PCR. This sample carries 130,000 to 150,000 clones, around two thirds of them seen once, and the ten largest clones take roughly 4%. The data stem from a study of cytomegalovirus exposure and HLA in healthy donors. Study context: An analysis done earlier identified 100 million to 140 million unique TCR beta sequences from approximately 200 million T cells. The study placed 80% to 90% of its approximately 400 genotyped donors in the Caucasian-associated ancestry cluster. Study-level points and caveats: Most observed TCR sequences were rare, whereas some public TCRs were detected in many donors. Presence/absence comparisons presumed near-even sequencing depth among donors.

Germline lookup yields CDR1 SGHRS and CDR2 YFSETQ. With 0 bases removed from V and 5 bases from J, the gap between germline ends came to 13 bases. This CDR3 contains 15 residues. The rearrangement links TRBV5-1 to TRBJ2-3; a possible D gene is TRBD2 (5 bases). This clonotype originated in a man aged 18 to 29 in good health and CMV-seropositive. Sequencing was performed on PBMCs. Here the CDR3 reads CASSLEFRGGDTQYF. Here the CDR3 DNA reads TGCGCCAGCAGCTTGGAATTCCGAGGAGGAGATACGCAGTATTTT.